This T cell receptor (beta chain) was captured by sequencing in a study of beta chain features in type 1 diabetes. Study context: The study found patients and healthy donors alike in age, gender and cell yields.

Overall study results and limits: Because the template was cDNA, high-expressing cells might be over-represented. Type 1 diabetes patients showed a moderate but significant shortening of TCRB CDR3s in all four CD4+ subsets. Naive, central memory and regulatory TCRB repertoires appeared more similar among patients than healthy donors. The study left unresolved whether HLA type influences TCRB rearrangement.

Details on this clone: Its cognate antigen is unknown.

Reverse transcription of all isolated RNA meant that expressed TCRB transcripts were sequenced. This table comes from immunoSEQ multiplex PCR, and its TCRdb copy is limited to in-frame clones, with some not included. The table includes roughly 260,000 clones, over 20% detected once. The CDR3 loop spans 14 amino acids. Germline assignment: CDR1 SQVTM and CDR2 ANQGSEA. Trimming cost V 0 bases and J 7 bases; bases outside gene matches: 1. Sequenced material: naive CD4+ T cells from blood. The chain joins TRBV29-1 to TRBJ2-3; 13 bases fit TRBD2. The TCR was taken from a middle-aged woman with type 1 diabetes. CDR3 sequence reads: CSVEEGLAGYTQYF. CDR3 bases: TGCAGCGTTGAAGAGGGACTAGCGGGGTATACGCAGTATTTT.